By its share, the clone carrying this T cell receptor (beta chain) is medium-sized. The table came from immunoSEQ multiplex PCR; TCRdb's copy has only in-frame clones and leaves some out. The sample contains about 12,000 clones, approximately 35% of which appear only once. The study plated 200,000 CFSE-labeled responders with 200,000 irradiated, violet-dye-labeled stimulators. Following the reaction, CD3+CD4+ and CD3+CD8+ responders that were proliferating and CFSE-low underwent sorting. The data stem from a study of graft-versus-host responses after intestinal transplantation. Study at large: Recipients across the board were started on anti-thymocyte globulin induction, then kept on tacrolimus and steroids for two to four years. Notes on the study in general: Elevated graft-versus-host to host-versus-graft clonal ratios in allografts were recorded for patients with graft-donor T cell macrochimerism.

The sequence came from a human patient who received an intestinal transplant. This specimen was alloreactive CD8+ T cells from a mixed lymphocyte reaction culture, taken before intestinal transplant. Subset denoted: CFSE-low proliferating T cells sorted from roughly six-day pre-transplant mixed lymphocyte reaction (GvH or HvG direction).

The CDR3 spells CASQGVPNTGELFF. The DNA for the CDR3 is TGTGCCAGTCAGGGGGTGCCGAACACCGGGGAGCTGTTTTTT. V usage is TRBV9 and J usage is TRBJ2-2; the match to TRBD1 covers 7 bases. After removal of 8 bases from V and 0 bases from J, the junction contained 4 bases not matched to a gene. The CDR3 contains 14 residues. CDR1 is SGDLS and CDR2 is YYNGEE in the germline V gene.